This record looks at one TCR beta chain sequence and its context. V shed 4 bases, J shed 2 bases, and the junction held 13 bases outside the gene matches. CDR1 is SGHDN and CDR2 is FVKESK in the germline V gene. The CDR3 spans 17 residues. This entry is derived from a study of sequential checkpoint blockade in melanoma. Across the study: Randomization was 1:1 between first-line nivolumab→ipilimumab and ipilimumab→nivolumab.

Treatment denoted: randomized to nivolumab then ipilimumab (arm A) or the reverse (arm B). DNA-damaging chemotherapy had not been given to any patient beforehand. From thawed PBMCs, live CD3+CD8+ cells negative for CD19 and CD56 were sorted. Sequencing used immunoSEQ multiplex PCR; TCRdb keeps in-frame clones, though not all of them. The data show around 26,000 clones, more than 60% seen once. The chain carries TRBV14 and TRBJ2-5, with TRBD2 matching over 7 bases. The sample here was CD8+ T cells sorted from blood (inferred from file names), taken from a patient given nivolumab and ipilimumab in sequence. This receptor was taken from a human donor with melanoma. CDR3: CASSPLTGRGGQETQYF. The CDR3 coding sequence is TGTGCCAGCAGCCCGCTGACTGGTCGCGGGGGTCAAGAGACCCAGTACTTC.